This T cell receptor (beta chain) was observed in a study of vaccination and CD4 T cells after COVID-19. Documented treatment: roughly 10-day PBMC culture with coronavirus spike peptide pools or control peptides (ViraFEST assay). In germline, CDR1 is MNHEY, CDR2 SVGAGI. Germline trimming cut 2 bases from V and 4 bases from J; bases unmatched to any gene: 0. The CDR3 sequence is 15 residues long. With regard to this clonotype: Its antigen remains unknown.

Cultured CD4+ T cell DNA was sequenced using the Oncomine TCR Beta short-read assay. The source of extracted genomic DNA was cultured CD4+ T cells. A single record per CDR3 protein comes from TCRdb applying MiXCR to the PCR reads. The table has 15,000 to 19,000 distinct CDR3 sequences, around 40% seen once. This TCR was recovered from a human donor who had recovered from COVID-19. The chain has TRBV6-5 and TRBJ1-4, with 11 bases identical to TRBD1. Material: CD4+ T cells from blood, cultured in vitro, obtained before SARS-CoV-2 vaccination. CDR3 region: CASSYGTGGNEKLFF. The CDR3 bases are TGTGCCAGCAGTTACGGGACAGGGGGTAATGAAAAACTGTTTTTT.